The 28 T cell receptor beta chains reported below all come from one sample, sequenced in a study of blood T cell repertoires in COVID-19. Sequencing used immunoSEQ multiplex PCR; TCRdb keeps in-frame clones, though not all of them. The profile shows about 330,000 clones, 70% to 90% of them singletons. The material sequenced was peripheral blood. These receptors were taken from a woman aged 50 to 60 with active or convalescent COVID-19.

The chain has TRBV7-2 and TRBJ2-7; 9 nucleotides line up with TRBD2. V dropped 5 bases and J dropped 7; count of bases not matched to a gene: 15. Germline CDR1 and CDR2: SGHTA and FQGNSA. CDR3 size: 16 residues. The CDR3 DNA is TGTGCCAGCAGCGCCGAAGCGGGAGGTGGTTTGAGAGAGCAGTACTTC. Its protein product is CASSAEAGGGLREQYF.

This clone was detected only once. The rearrangement uses TRBV7-8 and TRBJ2-1; 15 bases map to TRBD2. With 5 bases clipped from V and 2 bases from J, the junction kept 13 bases outside the gene matches. Germline CDR1 and CDR2: SGHVS and FQNEAQ. This CDR3 is 20 amino acids long. The CDR3 coding sequence is TGTGCCAGCAGCGCCGGACTAGCGGGGGGGATAGCTCCTACCTACAATGAGCAGTTCTTC. This encodes CASSAGLAGGIAPTYNEQFF.

There are many counts of this clone. V gene TRBV28 combines with J gene TRBJ1-5; TRBD1 might be the D (5 bases). V lost 7 bases and J 4 bases, leaving 8 bases between the germline ends. The CDR3 is made up of 12 amino acids. From germline, CDR1 is MDHEN and CDR2 SYDVKM. CDR3 sequence: CASTDRNQPQHF. CDR3 DNA: TGTGCCAGCACCGACAGAAATCAGCCCCAGCATTTT.

V and J are TRBV10-3 and TRBJ2-6, with D perhaps matching TRBD1 (6 bases). V lost 10 bases and J 0 bases, leaving 13 bases between the germline ends. The CDR3 runs to 15 residues. In germline, CDR1 is ENHRY, CDR2 SYGVKD. For the CDR3, the DNA is TGTGCCACAGGGGATCCTCTCTCTGGGGCCAACGTCCTGACTTTC. The encoded protein is CATGDPLSGANVLTF.

The chain recombines TRBV30 with TRBJ1-1; the D gene is possibly TRBD1 (5 bases). This CDR3 region has 15 residues. V was shortened by 2 bases and J by 0 bases, with 13 bases between the two germline ends. Germline loops: CDR1 GTSNPN, CDR2 SVGIG (reference sequence). This CDR3 reads CAWSWQGALNTEAFF. CDR3 nucleotides: TGTGCCTGGAGTTGGCAGGGCGCACTGAACACTGAAGCTTTCTTT.

This chain connects TRBV11-2 to TRBJ2-2; possibly TRBD2 for D (6 bases). This CDR3 has 15 residues. The germline gives CDR1 SGHAT, CDR2 FQNNGV. Trimming took off 5 bases at V and 0 bases at J, with 10 bases between the two ends. The CDR3 loop reads CASSPGTSNTGELFF. CDR3 coding DNA: TGTGCCAGCAGCCCGGGGACTTCGAACACCGGGGAGCTGTTTTTT.

The chain carries TRBV19 and TRBJ2-7, with a possible D match to TRBD2 (5 bases). CDR3 size: 15 residues. Germline loops: CDR1 LNHDA, CDR2 SQIVND (reference sequence). Trimming left V 3 bases short and J 1 base short, with 13 bases between. CDR3 region: CASSMDSGKSYEQYF. The DNA for the CDR3 is TGTGCCAGTAGTATGGATTCGGGGAAGTCCTACGAGCAGTACTTC.

The genes are TRBV18 and TRBJ1-2; 7 nucleotides agree with TRBD1. Trimming at V came to 1 base and at J to 2 bases, leaving 7 bases not matched to a gene. The CDR3 covers 16 residues. Looked up from germline, CDR1 is KGHSH and CDR2 is LQKENI. The CDR3 reads CASSPLGQPRNYGYTF. The DNA for the CDR3 is TGTGCCAGCTCACCACTGGGACAGCCTAGAAACTATGGCTACACCTTC.

This clone was counted a single time. The rearrangement links TRBV7-2 to TRBJ1-2, with 7 positions matching TRBD1. The CDR3 is made up of 14 amino acids. With V trimmed by 5 bases and J by 7 bases, 10 bases remained unmatched. Germline V gene lookup returns CDR1 SGHTA and CDR2 FQGNSA. The CDR3 nucleotides read TGTGCCAGCAGCCCCCGACAGGGTTCAGGTGGCTACACCTTC. It codes for CASSPRQGSGGYTF.

The V gene is TRBV24-1, the J gene TRBJ2-1; 7 bases fit TRBD2. CDR3 length: 17 amino acids. Germline trimming cut 1 base from V and 0 bases from J; bases unmatched to any gene: 5. Germline V gene sequence: CDR1 KGHDR, CDR2 SFDVKD. The CDR3 sequence: CATSDFLRGDSYNEQFF. The CDR3 coding sequence is TGTGCCACCAGTGATTTTCTACGGGGGGACTCCTACAATGAGCAGTTCTTC.

V and J are TRBV7-6 and TRBJ1-1, with D maybe TRBD1 (6 bases). The ends were cut back, 1 base at V and 3 bases at J, with 21 bases in the middle. This CDR3 comprises 18 residues. Germline assignment: CDR1 SGHVS and CDR2 FNYEAQ. CDR3 nucleotides: TGTGCCAGCAGCTTAGAACCTAACGTAGGACAGCAGTACACTGAAGCTTTCTTT. It yields the protein CASSLEPNVGQQYTEAFF.

The gene calls are TRBV9 and TRBJ2-1, with D tentatively TRBD2 (6 bases). This CDR3 spans 16 amino acids. The germline V gene has CDR1 SGDLS and CDR2 YYNGEE. The ends were cut back, 4 bases at V and 4 bases at J, with 18 bases in the middle. The CDR3: CASSPLRSGPYNEQFF. The CDR3 DNA sequence: TGTGCCAGCAGCCCCCTGAGGAGCGGGCCTTACAATGAGCAGTTCTTC.

The chain employs TRBV7-9 and TRBJ2-7; TRBD2 agrees at 12 bases. Unmatched junction bases numbered 9, after V lost 3 bases and J lost 3 bases. This CDR3 spans 17 amino acids. From germline, CDR1 is SEHNR and CDR2 FQNEAQ (reference sequence). The CDR3 DNA follows: TGTGCCAGCAGCTTTGGGGCTAGCGGGGGGGATTTCTACGAGCAGTACTTC. Amino acids: CASSFGASGGDFYEQYF.

V usage is TRBV3-1 (or the pseudogene TRBV3-2) and J usage is TRBJ2-1, with 8 bases lining up with TRBD1. The length of the CDR3 is 15 residues. J was trimmed by 7 bases and V by 1 base; bases with no gene match: 6. Germline lookup yields CDR1 LGHDT and CDR2 YNNKEL (reference sequence). As DNA, the CDR3 is TGTGCCAGCAGCCAAGGCACAGGGGGGTATAATGAGCAGTTCTTC. Translating gives CASSQGTGGYNEQFF.

This clone was recorded only once. CDR3 nucleotides: TGTGCCACCAGTGACCCGGGACTTATAGACTACAATGAGCAGTTCTTC. Protein product: CATSDPGLIDYNEQFF. The gene calls are TRBV24-1 and TRBJ2-1, with D tentatively TRBD2 (6 bases). CDR1 is KGHDR and CDR2 is SFDVKD in the germline V gene. The CDR3 loop spans 16 amino acids. The V end was cut by 4 bases, the J end by 3 bases, with 15 bases between.

Only a few counts were recorded for this clone. The V gene is TRBV18, the J gene TRBJ1-3; weak D call: TRBD1 (5 bases). Germline loops: CDR1 KGHSH, CDR2 LQKENI. This CDR3 has 15 residues. Trimming removed 0 bases from V and 5 bases from J, with 11 bases in between. This CDR3 is CASSPPDGGRNTIYF. CDR3 coding DNA: TGTGCCAGCTCACCACCGGACGGGGGGAGAAACACCATATATTTT.

This chain joins TRBV5-1 and TRBJ1-1; 10 bases are shared with TRBD1. The CDR3 consists of 15 residues. The V gene's germline CDR1 is SGHRS and CDR2 YFSETQ. The ends lost 4 bases at V and 3 bases at J; junction bases unmatched: 6. DNA of the CDR3: TGCGCCAGCAGCCGACCCGGGACAGGGGACACTGAAGCTTTCTTT. Its protein product is CASSRPGTGDTEAFF. The full variable domain, its missing parts supplied by reference TRBV5-1 and TRBJ1-1, is KAGVTQTPRYLIKTRGQQVTLSCSPISGHRSVSWYQQTPGQGLQFLFEYFSETQRNKGNFPGRFSGRQFSNSRSEMNVSTLELGDSALYLCASSRPGTGDTEAFFGQGTRLTVV.

The V gene is TRBV1, the J gene TRBJ2-1; the table's D call, TRBD1, has no DNA check behind it. TRBV1 is deemed a pseudogene. The CDR3 totals 18 residues. CDR3 nucleotides: TGCACCAGCAGCCAGGACAGGGAGGTGGTCCGCTCCTACAATGAGCAGTTCTTC. Its translation is CTSSQDREVVRSYNEQFF.

The chain is built from TRBV6-5 and TRBJ2-2; tentatively, D is TRBD2 (5 bases). Germline lookup yields CDR1 MNHEY and CDR2 SVGAGI. This CDR3 region has 14 residues. V lost 3 bases to trimming and J lost 6 bases, with 11 bases between them. CDR3 in amino acids: CASSYRSRAGELFF. The CDR3 DNA follows: TGTGCCAGCAGTTATCGTTCGAGGGCCGGGGAGCTGTTTTTT.

The DNA of the CDR3 is TGTGCCAGCAGTATCCCTCCCCTTAGCAATCAGCCCCAGCATTTT. This gives the protein CASSIPPLSNQPQHF. J is TRBJ1-5 and V is TRBV6-5; D not resolved. Germline values: CDR1 MNHEY, CDR2 SVGAGI. The length of the CDR3 is 15 residues. Deletions cut 5 bases from V and 0 bases from J, with 11 bases between.

The chain has TRBV11-2 and TRBJ2-5; the match to TRBD1 covers 7 bases. V shed 4 bases and J 3 bases; nucleotides not matched to a gene: 2. Germline CDR1 SGHAT, CDR2 FQNNGV. This CDR3 spans 13 amino acids. The DNA for the CDR3 is TGTGCCAGCAGCTATGACAGGGAAGAGACCCAGTACTTC. Its translation: CASSYDREETQYF.

The chain is built from TRBV18 and TRBJ2-7, with D possibly matching TRBD1 (6 bases). Germline V gene lookup returns CDR1 KGHSH and CDR2 LQKENI. The CDR3 contains 12 residues. The V end was cut by 3 bases, the J end by 5 bases, with 8 bases between. The CDR3 protein is CASSPNRDEQYF. CDR3 coding DNA: TGTGCCAGCTCACCGAACAGGGACGAGCAGTACTTC.

The chain couples TRBV3-1 (or the pseudogene TRBV3-2) to TRBJ1-3, with D tentatively TRBD1 (5 bases). The CDR3 length is 17 residues. Trimming left V 1 base short and J 0 bases short, with 13 bases between. Germline values: CDR1 LGHDT, CDR2 YNNKEL (reference sequence). CDR3 sequence reads: CASSQGRGLISGNTIYF. In DNA form, the CDR3 reads TGTGCCAGCAGCCAAGGGCGGGGCCTCATCTCTGGAAACACCATATATTTT.

The V call is TRBV2, the J call TRBJ1-1; TRBD1 matches at 7 bases. Per germline, CDR1 SNHLY and CDR2 FYNNEI. The CDR3 has 13 residues. V was clipped by 5 bases and J by 0 bases; unmatched bases: 0. The CDR3 DNA sequence: TGTGCCAGCAGTCAGGGGGTGAACACTGAAGCTTTCTTT. Its protein is CASSQGVNTEAFF.

The rearrangement uses TRBV12-3 or TRBV12-4 and TRBJ1-5; 8 positions agree with TRBD1. Trimming cost V 5 bases and J 5 bases; bases outside gene matches: 2. CDR3 length: 13 amino acids. The DNA for the CDR3 is TGTGCCAGCAGTCAGACAGGGGATCAGCCCCAGCATTTT. Translating it yields CASSQTGDQPQHF.

The chain recombines TRBV4-3 with TRBJ2-7; TRBD1 matches 9 bases. CDR1 is LGHNA and CDR2 is YSLEER in the germline V gene. After removal of 3 bases from V and 3 bases from J, the junction contained 6 bases not matched to a gene. The CDR3 sequence is 15 residues long. CDR3 bases: TGCGCCAGCAGCCAGTCCGGGACAGGGAGCTACGAGCAGTACTTC. Protein product: CASSQSGTGSYEQYF.

This clone was picked up one time. The rearrangement joins TRBV7-2 to TRBJ1-2; no definite D call. Trimming removed 2 bases at V and 8 bases at J, with 12 bases between. The CDR3 covers 13 residues. Germline V gene data show CDR1 as SGHTA and CDR2 as FQGNSA. The CDR3 DNA is TGTGCCAGCAGCTTACAAAGATCGAGGGGCTACACCTTC. Its translation is CASSLQRSRGYTF.

This chain connects TRBV11-2 to TRBJ2-1; D ambiguous. The length of the CDR3 is 13 residues. Germline CDR1 is SGHAT and CDR2 is FQNNGV. Trimming took 0 bases from V and 9 from J, leaving 9 bases between them. CDR3 amino acids: CASSLESFSEQFF. In DNA, the CDR3 is TGTGCCAGCAGCTTAGAAAGTTTCAGTGAGCAGTTCTTC.